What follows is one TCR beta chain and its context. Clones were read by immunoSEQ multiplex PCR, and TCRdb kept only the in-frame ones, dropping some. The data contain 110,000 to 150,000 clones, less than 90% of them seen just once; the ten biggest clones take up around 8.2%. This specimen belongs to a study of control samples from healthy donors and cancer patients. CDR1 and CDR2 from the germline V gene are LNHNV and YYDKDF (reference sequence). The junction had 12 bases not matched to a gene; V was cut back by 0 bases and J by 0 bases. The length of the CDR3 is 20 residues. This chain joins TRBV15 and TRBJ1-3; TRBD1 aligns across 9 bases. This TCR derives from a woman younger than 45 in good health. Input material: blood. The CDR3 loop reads CATSRDNQDRGPRSGNTIYF. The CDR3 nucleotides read TGTGCCACCAGCAGAGATAACCAGGACAGGGGCCCACGCTCTGGAAACACCATATATTTT.